A selection of T cell receptor beta chains follows, all from one sample in a study of cytomegalovirus exposure and HLA in healthy donors. The protocol was immunoSEQ multiplex PCR, while the TCRdb copy is restricted to in-frame clones and leaves out a portion. The sample records about 94,000 clones, 7.5% to 8.5% being singletons. The sequencing input was PBMCs. The receptors stem from a man aged 50 to 59 in good health and CMV-seronegative. CDR3s include the opening cysteine and the closing phenylalanine or tryptophan. A D gene is named only where the DNA matches it firmly. Part of the rows lack a size; the others show once, few, many or a class for expanded clones.

v_gene: TRBV4-3; j_gene: TRBJ2-7; abundance: few; d_gene: TRBD1; CDR3aa: CASSQDRGRDEQYF; CDR3nt: TGCGCCAGCAGCCAAGACAGGGGGCGCGACGAGCAGTACTTC
v_gene: TRBV28; j_gene: TRBJ2-3; abundance: few; d_gene: TRBD2; CDR3aa: CASSFAGVTDTQYF; CDR3nt: TGTGCCAGCAGTTTTGCGGGGGTCACAGATACGCAGTATTTT
v_gene: TRBV7-7; j_gene: TRBJ2-1; abundance: few; d_gene: TRBD2; CDR3aa: CASSIEPSGWDEQFF; CDR3nt: TGTGCTAGCAGCATAGAACCTAGCGGATGGGATGAGCAGTTCTTC
v_gene: TRBV28; j_gene: TRBJ2-3; abundance: few; d_gene: TRBD2; CDR3aa: CASSLSAGVGNTQYF; CDR3nt: TGTGCCAGCAGTTTAAGCGCGGGAGTAGGCAATACGCAGTATTTT
v_gene: TRBV5-1; j_gene: TRBJ1-4; abundance: -; d_gene: -; CDR3aa: CASSWTGQSNEKLFF; CDR3nt: TGCGCCAGCAGCTGGACCGGACAGTCTAATGAAAAACTGTTTTTT
v_gene: TRBV5-1; j_gene: TRBJ2-1; abundance: -; d_gene: TRBD2; CDR3aa: CASSLEGGSHEQFF; CDR3nt: TGCGCCAGCAGCTTGGAGGGCGGGAGCCATGAGCAGTTCTTC
v_gene: TRBV2; j_gene: TRBJ1-2; abundance: few; d_gene: -; CDR3aa: CASSIDRNGYTF; CDR3nt: TGTGCCAGCAGTATAGACAGGAATGGCTACACCTTC
v_gene: TRBV19; j_gene: TRBJ1-1; abundance: few; d_gene: -; CDR3aa: CASSVNRDTEAFF; CDR3nt: TGTGCCAGTAGTGTGAACAGGGACACTGAAGCTTTCTTT
v_gene: TRBV5-4; j_gene: TRBJ2-3; abundance: -; d_gene: -; CDR3aa: CASSRGLPSTDTQYF; CDR3nt: TGTGCCAGCAGTCGTGGGCTCCCTAGCACAGATACGCAGTATTTT
v_gene: TRBV10-3; j_gene: TRBJ1-5; abundance: few; d_gene: -; CDR3aa: CAISDSGVGQPQHF; CDR3nt: TGTGCCATCAGTGATTCGGGGGTTGGGCAGCCCCAGCATTTT
v_gene: TRBV5-6; j_gene: TRBJ2-1; abundance: -; d_gene: TRBD2; CDR3aa: CASSDTSGSYNEQFF; CDR3nt: TGTGCCAGCAGCGATACTAGCGGCTCCTACAATGAGCAGTTCTTC
v_gene: TRBV30; j_gene: TRBJ2-2; abundance: few; d_gene: TRBD2; CDR3aa: CAVSSGTSTGELFF; CDR3nt: TGTGCCGTATCTTCCGGGACTAGCACCGGGGAGCTGTTTTTT
v_gene: TRBV25-1; j_gene: TRBJ2-3; abundance: -; d_gene: -; CDR3aa: CASSSPGPSPDTQYF; CDR3nt: TGTGCCAGCAGCTCTCCAGGCCCTAGCCCCGATACGCAGTATTTT
v_gene: TRBV19; j_gene: TRBJ2-5; abundance: -; d_gene: TRBD1; CDR3aa: CASSPGQGKTQYF; CDR3nt: TGTGCCAGTAGTCCCGGACAGGGAAAGACCCAGTACTTC
v_gene: TRBV5-6; j_gene: TRBJ2-3; abundance: -; d_gene: -; CDR3aa: CASSQYRDSRTDTQYF; CDR3nt: TGTGCCAGCAGCCAATACCGGGACTCGCGCACAGATACGCAGTATTTT
v_gene: TRBV2; j_gene: TRBJ2-1; abundance: few; d_gene: TRBD2; CDR3aa: CASRGTSGFNEQFF; CDR3nt: TGTGCCAGCAGGGGGACTAGCGGGTTTAATGAGCAGTTCTTC
v_gene: TRBV7-2; j_gene: TRBJ1-2; abundance: few; d_gene: -; CDR3aa: CASSLVHSSYGYTF; CDR3nt: TGTGCCAGCAGCTTAGTTCACAGCAGCTATGGCTACACCTTC
v_gene: TRBV18; j_gene: TRBJ1-6; abundance: few; d_gene: -; CDR3aa: CASSPRGTNNSPLHF; CDR3nt: TGTGCCAGCTCACCAAGAGGGACAAATAATTCACCCCTCCACTTT
v_gene: TRBV29-1; j_gene: TRBJ2-5; abundance: -; d_gene: -; CDR3aa: CSVEDLGARSETQYF; CDR3nt: TGCAGCGTTGAAGATCTAGGAGCCCGGTCGGAGACCCAGTACTTC
v_gene: TRBV7-8; j_gene: TRBJ2-5; abundance: few; d_gene: -; CDR3aa: CASSPRRWGEETQYF; CDR3nt: TGTGCCAGCAGCCCCCGTAGGTGGGGGGAAGAGACCCAGTACTTC
v_gene: TRBV9; j_gene: TRBJ1-2; abundance: -; d_gene: TRBD1; CDR3aa: CASSLTGGDYGYTF; CDR3nt: TGTGCCAGCAGCCTCACAGGGGGGGACTATGGCTACACCTTC
v_gene: TRBV27; j_gene: TRBJ1-1; abundance: few; d_gene: -; CDR3aa: CASSRQNSNTEAFF; CDR3nt: TGTGCCAGCAGTCGACAGAATAGTAACACTGAAGCTTTCTTT
v_gene: TRBV19; j_gene: TRBJ2-3; abundance: few; d_gene: -; CDR3aa: CASRRSGEADTQYF; CDR3nt: TGTGCCAGTAGAAGGAGTGGTGAGGCAGATACGCAGTATTTT
v_gene: TRBV7-8; j_gene: TRBJ2-7; abundance: -; d_gene: TRBD2; CDR3aa: CASSPIGRFGLPSYEQYF; CDR3nt: TGTGCCAGCAGCCCCATCGGGAGGTTTGGCTTACCGTCCTACGAGCAGTACTTC
v_gene: TRBV6-6; j_gene: TRBJ2-1; abundance: -; d_gene: TRBD2; CDR3aa: CASSYLGLAGGNEQFF; CDR3nt: TGTGCCAGCAGTTACCTAGGACTAGCGGGAGGGAATGAGCAGTTCTTC
v_gene: TRBV4-1; j_gene: TRBJ1-6; abundance: -; d_gene: TRBD1; CDR3aa: CASSREGQADSPLHF; CDR3nt: TGCGCCAGCAGCCGAGAGGGACAGGCAGATTCACCCCTCCACTTT
v_gene: TRBV7-2; j_gene: TRBJ2-3; abundance: -; d_gene: -; CDR3aa: CASSLWAGEADTQYF; CDR3nt: TGTGCCAGCAGCTTATGGGCCGGGGAGGCAGATACGCAGTATTTT
v_gene: TRBV10-3; j_gene: TRBJ2-7; abundance: -; d_gene: -; CDR3aa: CAISGGLDEQYF; CDR3nt: TGTGCCATCAGTGGGGGACTCGACGAGCAGTACTTC
v_gene: TRBV1; j_gene: TRBJ1-1; abundance: -; d_gene: -; CDR3aa: CTSSQEMAGENTEAFF; CDR3nt: TGCACCAGCAGCCAAGAAATGGCAGGGGAGAACACTGAAGCTTTCTTT
v_gene: TRBV19; j_gene: TRBJ2-1; abundance: few; d_gene: -; CDR3aa: CASSIVLSGLWNEQFF; CDR3nt: TGTGCCAGTAGTATAGTTTTGAGTGGACTTTGGAATGAGCAGTTCTTC
v_gene: TRBV6-1; j_gene: TRBJ2-1; abundance: -; d_gene: -; CDR3aa: CATTGEQFF; CDR3nt: TGTGCCACTACGGGTGAGCAGTTCTTC
v_gene: TRBV9; j_gene: TRBJ2-5; abundance: few; d_gene: -; CDR3aa: CASSVGEETQYF; CDR3nt: TGTGCCAGCAGCGTAGGTGAGGAGACCCAGTACTTC
v_gene: TRBV29-1; j_gene: TRBJ1-4; abundance: few; d_gene: -; CDR3aa: CSVSGATGEKLFF; CDR3nt: TGCAGCGTGTCAGGGGCGACCGGCGAAAAACTGTTTTTT
v_gene: TRBV6-1; j_gene: TRBJ2-3; abundance: few; d_gene: TRBD1; CDR3aa: CASSELGGVFTDTQYF; CDR3nt: TGTGCCAGCAGTGAATTAGGGGGCGTTTTCACAGATACGCAGTATTTT
v_gene: TRBV9; j_gene: TRBJ2-2; abundance: -; d_gene: TRBD2; CDR3aa: CASSAPGLAANTGELFF; CDR3nt: TGTGCCAGCAGCGCCCCCGGGCTAGCGGCTAACACCGGGGAGCTGTTTTTT
v_gene: TRBV7-2; j_gene: TRBJ2-7; abundance: few; d_gene: -; CDR3aa: CASSQQEYEQYF; CDR3nt: TGTGCCAGCAGCCAACAGGAATACGAGCAGTACTTC
v_gene: TRBV25-1; j_gene: TRBJ2-7; abundance: -; d_gene: -; CDR3aa: CASSGADKGLYEQYF; CDR3nt: TGTGCCAGCAGTGGGGCTGACAAGGGGCTCTACGAGCAGTACTTC
v_gene: TRBV9; j_gene: TRBJ1-2; abundance: -; d_gene: TRBD1; CDR3aa: CASSAQDRLHYGYTF; CDR3nt: TGTGCCAGCAGCGCCCAGGACAGGCTTCACTATGGCTACACCTTC
v_gene: TRBV4-2; j_gene: TRBJ1-4; abundance: -; d_gene: -; CDR3aa: CASSQERRHNEKLFF; CDR3nt: TGTGCCAGCAGCCAAGAACGGAGGCATAATGAAAAACTGTTTTTT